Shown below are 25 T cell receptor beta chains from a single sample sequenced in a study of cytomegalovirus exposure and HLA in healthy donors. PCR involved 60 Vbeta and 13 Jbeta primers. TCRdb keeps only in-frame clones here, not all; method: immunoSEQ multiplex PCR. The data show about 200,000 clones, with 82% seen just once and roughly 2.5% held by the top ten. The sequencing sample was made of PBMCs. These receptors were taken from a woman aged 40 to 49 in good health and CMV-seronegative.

Written as DNA, the CDR3 is TGTGCCAGCAGTTACTCTGCCACAGATCAGCCCCAGCATTTT. Its protein product is CASSYSATDQPQHF. The chain is built from TRBV6-5 and TRBJ1-5, with D unclear. Trimming pared 0 bases from V and 5 bases from J, leaving 8 bases between. This CDR3 has 14 residues. Germline CDR1 and CDR2: MNHEY and SVGAGI.

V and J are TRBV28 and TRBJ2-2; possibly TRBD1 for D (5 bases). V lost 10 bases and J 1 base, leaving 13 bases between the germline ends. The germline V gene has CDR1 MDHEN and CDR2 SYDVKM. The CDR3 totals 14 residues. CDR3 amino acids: CATRSDRNTGELFF. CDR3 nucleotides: TGTGCCACCCGGTCAGACAGGAACACCGGGGAGCTGTTTTTT.

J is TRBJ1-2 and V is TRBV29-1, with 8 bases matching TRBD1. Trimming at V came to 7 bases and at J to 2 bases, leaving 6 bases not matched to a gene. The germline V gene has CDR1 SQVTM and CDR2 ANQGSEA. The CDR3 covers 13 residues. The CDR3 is CSGGTGDNYGYTF. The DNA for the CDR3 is TGCAGCGGGGGGACAGGAGACAACTATGGCTACACCTTC.

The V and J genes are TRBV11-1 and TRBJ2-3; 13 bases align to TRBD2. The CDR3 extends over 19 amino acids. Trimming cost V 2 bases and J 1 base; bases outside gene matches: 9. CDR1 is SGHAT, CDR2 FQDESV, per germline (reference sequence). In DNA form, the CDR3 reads TGTGCCAGCAGCTTAACCGGGACTAGCGGGATTCTGGGCACAGATACGCAGTATTTT. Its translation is CASSLTGTSGILGTDTQYF.

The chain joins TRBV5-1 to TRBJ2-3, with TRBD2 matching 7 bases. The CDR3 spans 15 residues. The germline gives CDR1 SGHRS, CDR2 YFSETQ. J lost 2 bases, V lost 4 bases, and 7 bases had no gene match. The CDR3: CASSLGLVDTDTQYF. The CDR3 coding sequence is TGCGCCAGCAGCCTCGGACTAGTCGACACAGATACGCAGTATTTT. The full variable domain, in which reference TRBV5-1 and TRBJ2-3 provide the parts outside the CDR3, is KAGVTQTPRYLIKTRGQQVTLSCSPISGHRSVSWYQQTPGQGLQFLFEYFSETQRNKGNFPGRFSGRQFSNSRSEMNVSTLELGDSALYLCASSLGLVDTDTQYFGPGTRLTVL.

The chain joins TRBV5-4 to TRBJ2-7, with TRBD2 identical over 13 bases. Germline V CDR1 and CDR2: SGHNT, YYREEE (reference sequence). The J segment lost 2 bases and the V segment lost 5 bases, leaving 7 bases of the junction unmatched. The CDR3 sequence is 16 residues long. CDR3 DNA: TGTGCCAGCAGTGGGACTAGCGGGGTTGATCCCTACGAGCAGTACTTC. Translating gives CASSGTSGVDPYEQYF.

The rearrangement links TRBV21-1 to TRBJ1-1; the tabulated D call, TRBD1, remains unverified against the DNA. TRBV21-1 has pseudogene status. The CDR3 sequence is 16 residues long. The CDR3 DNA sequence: TGTGCCAGCAGCAAAGGCCGGACAGGGGAGAACACTGAAGCTTTCTTT. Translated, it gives CASSKGRTGENTEAFF.

In DNA form, the CDR3 reads TGTGCCAGTAGTATGGGCTGGGACAAAAAAGAGACCCAGTACTTC. This sequence encodes CASSMGWDKKETQYF. The V and J genes are TRBV19 and TRBJ2-5; D perhaps matches TRBD1 (6 bases). With 3 bases removed from V and 3 bases from J, the gap between germline ends came to 14 bases. The CDR3 has 15 amino acids. CDR1 is LNHDA and CDR2 is SQIVND in the germline V gene (reference sequence).

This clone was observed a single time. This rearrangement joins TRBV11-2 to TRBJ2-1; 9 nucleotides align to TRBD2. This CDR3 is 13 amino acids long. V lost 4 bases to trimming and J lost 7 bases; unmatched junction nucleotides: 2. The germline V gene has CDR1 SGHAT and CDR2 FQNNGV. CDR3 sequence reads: CASSSGLANEQFF. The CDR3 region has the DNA TGTGCCAGCAGCTCGGGACTAGCAAATGAGCAGTTCTTC. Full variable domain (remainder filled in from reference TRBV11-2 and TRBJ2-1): EAGVAQSPRYKIIEKRQSVAFWCNPISGHATLYWYQQILGQGPKLLIQFQNNGVVDDSQLPKDRFSAERLKGVDSTLKIQPAKLEDSAVYLCASSSGLANEQFFGPGTRLTVL.

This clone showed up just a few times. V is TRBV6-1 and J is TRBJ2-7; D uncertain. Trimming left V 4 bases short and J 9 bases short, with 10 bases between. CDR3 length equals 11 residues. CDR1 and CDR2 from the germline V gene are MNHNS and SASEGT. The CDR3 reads CASSGSWAQYF. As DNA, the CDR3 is TGTGCCAGCAGTGGGTCATGGGCGCAGTACTTC.

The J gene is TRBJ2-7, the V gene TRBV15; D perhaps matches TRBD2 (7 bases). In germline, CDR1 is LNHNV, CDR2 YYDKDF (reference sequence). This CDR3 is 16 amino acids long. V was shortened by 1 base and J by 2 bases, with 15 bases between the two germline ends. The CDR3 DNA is TGTGCCACCAGCAGAGGGTGGGAAGGGGGGGCCTACGAGCAGTACTTC. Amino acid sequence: CATSRGWEGGAYEQYF.

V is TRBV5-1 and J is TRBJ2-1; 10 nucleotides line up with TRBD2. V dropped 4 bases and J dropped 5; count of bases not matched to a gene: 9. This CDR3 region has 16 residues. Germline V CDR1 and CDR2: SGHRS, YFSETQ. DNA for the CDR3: TGCGCCAGCAGCAGGAAGCGGGAGGGCTTTCACAATGAGCAGTTCTTC. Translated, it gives CASSRKREGFHNEQFF.

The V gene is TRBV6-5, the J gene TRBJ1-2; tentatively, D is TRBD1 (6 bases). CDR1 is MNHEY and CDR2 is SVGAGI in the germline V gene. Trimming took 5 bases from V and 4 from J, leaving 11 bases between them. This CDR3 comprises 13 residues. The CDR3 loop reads CASSAGALYGYTF. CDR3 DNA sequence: TGTGCCAGCAGTGCAGGGGCTCTCTATGGCTACACCTTC.

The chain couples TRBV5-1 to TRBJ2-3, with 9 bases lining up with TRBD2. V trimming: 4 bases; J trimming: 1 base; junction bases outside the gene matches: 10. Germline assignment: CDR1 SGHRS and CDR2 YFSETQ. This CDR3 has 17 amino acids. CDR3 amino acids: CASSLDYSGRGTDTQYF. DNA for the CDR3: TGCGCCAGCAGCCTAGACTATAGCGGGAGAGGCACAGATACGCAGTATTTT.

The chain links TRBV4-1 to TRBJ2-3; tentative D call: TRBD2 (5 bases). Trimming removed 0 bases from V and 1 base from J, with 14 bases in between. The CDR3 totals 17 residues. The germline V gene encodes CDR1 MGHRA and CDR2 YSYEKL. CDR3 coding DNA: TGCGCCAGCAGCCAAGATTCGGGGTTGGGAGGCACAGATACGCAGTATTTT. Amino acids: CASSQDSGLGGTDTQYF.

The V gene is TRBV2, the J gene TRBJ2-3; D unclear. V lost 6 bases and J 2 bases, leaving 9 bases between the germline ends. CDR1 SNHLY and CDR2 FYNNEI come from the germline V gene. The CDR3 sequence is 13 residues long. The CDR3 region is CASRATTTDTQYF. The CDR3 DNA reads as TGTGCCAGCAGGGCCACAACCACAGATACGCAGTATTTT.

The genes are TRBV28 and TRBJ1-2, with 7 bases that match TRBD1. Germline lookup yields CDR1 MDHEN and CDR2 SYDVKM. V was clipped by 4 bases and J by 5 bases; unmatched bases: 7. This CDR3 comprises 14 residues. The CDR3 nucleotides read TGTGCCAGCAGTTCCTACAGGGGTTCATATGGCTACACCTTC. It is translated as CASSSYRGSYGYTF.

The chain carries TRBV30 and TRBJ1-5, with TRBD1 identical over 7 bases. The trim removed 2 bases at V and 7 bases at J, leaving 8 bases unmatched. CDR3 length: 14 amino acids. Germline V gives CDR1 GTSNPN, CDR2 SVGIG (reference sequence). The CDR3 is CAWSLGGAGQPQHF. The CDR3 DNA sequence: TGTGCCTGGAGTCTAGGGGGCGCTGGGCAGCCCCAGCATTTT.

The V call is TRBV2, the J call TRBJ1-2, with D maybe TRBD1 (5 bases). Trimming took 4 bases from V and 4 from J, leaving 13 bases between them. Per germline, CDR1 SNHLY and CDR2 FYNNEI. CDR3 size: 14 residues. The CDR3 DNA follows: TGTGCCAGCAGTGGTCAGGGTCCAGGCTATGGCTACACCTTC. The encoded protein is CASSGQGPGYGYTF.

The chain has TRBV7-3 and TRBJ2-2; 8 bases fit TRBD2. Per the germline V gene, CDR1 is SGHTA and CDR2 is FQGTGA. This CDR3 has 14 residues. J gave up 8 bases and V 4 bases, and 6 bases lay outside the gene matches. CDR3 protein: CASSSLAGGGELFF. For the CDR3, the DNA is TGTGCCAGCAGCTCTCTAGCGGGTGGAGGGGAGCTGTTTTTT.

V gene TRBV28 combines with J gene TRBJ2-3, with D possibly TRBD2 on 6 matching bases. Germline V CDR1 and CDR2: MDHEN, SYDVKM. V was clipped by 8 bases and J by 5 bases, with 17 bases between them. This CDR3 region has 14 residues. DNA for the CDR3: TGTGCCAGCGGACGACCTAGCGTGGGAGATACGCAGTATTTT. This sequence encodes CASGRPSVGDTQYF.

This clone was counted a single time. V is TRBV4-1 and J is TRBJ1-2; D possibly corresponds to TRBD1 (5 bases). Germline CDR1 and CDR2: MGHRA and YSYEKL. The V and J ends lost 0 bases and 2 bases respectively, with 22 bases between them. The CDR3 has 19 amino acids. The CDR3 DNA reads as TGCGCCAGCAGCCAAGATGTTCCCCAGGGTAATCGGCTGAACTATGGCTACACCTTC. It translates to CASSQDVPQGNRLNYGYTF.

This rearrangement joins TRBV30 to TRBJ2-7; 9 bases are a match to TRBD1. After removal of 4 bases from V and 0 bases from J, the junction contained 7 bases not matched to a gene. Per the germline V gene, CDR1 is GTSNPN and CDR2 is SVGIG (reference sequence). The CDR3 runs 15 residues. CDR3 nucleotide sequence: TGTGCCTGGAAGTCCGGGACAGGGAACTCCTACGAGCAGTACTTC. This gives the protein CAWKSGTGNSYEQYF. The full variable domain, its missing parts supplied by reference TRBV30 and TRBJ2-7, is SQTIHQWPATLVQPVGSPLSLECTVEGTSNPNLYWYRQAAGRGLQLLFYSVGIGQISSEVPQNLSASRPQDRQFILSSKKLLLSDSGFYLCAWKSGTGNSYEQYFGPGTRLTVT.

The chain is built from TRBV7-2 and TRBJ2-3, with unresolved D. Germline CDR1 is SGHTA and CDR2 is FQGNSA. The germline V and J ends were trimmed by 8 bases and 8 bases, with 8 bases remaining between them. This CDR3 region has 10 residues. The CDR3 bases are TGTGCCAGCGGTATCGGTACGCAGTATTTT. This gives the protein CASGIGTQYF.

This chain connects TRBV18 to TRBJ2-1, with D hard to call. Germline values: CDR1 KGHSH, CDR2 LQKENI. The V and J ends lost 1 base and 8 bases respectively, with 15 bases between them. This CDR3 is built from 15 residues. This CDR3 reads CASSPRQVVGYEQFF. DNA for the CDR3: TGTGCCAGCTCACCACGGCAGGTGGTTGGGTATGAGCAGTTCTTC.